This T cell receptor beta chain was found in a study of blood T cell repertoires in COVID-19. With regard to this clone: Distinct nucleotide sequences in the sample also encode this CDR3.

This CDR3 is built from 12 residues. Germline CDR1 is SEHNR and CDR2 is FQNEAQ (reference sequence). V was pared by 1 base and J by 6 bases, with 4 bases between. Participant-reported clinical history was the basis for cohort assignment. Study processing details: Amplification of reference gene primers provided the estimated nucleated cell counts. TCRdb's table, derived via immunoSEQ multiplex PCR, lists solely in-frame clones and lacks some. The D gene and trimming were derived from the DNA, and the V and J assignments and clone size from that table. In the table there are about 230,000 clones, roughly four fifths of which are singletons.

Source material: PBMCs or T cells enriched from blood (not recorded which). The chain combines TRBV7-9 with TRBJ1-3, with D unresolved. The receptor comes from a man aged 55 to 70 who had recovered from COVID-19. The CDR3, as DNA: TGTGCCAGCAGCTTAGGCGTAAACACCATATATTTT. Protein: CASSLGVNTIYF.